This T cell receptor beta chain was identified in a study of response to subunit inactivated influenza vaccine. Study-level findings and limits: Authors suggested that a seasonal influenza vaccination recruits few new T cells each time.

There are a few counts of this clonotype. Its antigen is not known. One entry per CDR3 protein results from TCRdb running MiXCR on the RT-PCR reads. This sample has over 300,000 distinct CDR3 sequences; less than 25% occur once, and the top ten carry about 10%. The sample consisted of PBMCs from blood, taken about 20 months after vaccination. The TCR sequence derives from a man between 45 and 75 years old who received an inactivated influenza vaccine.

This chain's CDR3 is CSAPLLTGGTEAFF. The CDR3 DNA reads TGCAGTGCACCACTCCTCACAGGGGGCACTGAAGCTTTCTTT. The chain combines TRBV20-1 with TRBJ1-1, with TRBD1 matching 8 bases. This CDR3 region has 14 residues. V gave up 6 bases and J gave up 4 bases; unmatched junction bases: 10. Germline V gene sequence: CDR1 DFQATT, CDR2 SNEGSKA (reference sequence).